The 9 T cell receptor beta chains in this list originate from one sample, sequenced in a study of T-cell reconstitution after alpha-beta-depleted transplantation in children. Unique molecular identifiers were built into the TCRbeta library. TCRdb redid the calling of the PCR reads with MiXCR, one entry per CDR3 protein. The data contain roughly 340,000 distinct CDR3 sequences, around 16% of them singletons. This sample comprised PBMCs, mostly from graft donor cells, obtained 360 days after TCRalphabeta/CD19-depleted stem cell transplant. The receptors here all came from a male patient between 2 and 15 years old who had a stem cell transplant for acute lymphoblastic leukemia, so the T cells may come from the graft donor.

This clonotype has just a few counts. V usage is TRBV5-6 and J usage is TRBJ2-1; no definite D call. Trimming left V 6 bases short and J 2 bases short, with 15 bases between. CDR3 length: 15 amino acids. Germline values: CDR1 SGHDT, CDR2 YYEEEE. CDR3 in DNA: TGTGCCAGCAACCGAGGATCCGTTGCCTACAATGAGCAGTTCTTC. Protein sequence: CASNRGSVAYNEQFF.

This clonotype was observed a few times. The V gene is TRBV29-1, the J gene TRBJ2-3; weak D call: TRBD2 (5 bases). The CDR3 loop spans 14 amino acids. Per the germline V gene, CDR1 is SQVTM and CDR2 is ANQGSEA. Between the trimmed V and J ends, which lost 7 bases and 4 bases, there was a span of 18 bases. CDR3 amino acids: CSASLGGRADTQYF. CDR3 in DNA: TGCAGCGCCTCCCTAGGAGGAAGGGCAGATACGCAGTATTTT.

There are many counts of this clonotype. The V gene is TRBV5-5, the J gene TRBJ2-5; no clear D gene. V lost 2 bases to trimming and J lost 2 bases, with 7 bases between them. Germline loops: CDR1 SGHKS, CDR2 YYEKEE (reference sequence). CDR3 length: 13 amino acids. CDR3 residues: CASSFIGQETQYF. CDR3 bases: TGTGCCAGCAGCTTCATTGGGCAAGAGACCCAGTACTTC.

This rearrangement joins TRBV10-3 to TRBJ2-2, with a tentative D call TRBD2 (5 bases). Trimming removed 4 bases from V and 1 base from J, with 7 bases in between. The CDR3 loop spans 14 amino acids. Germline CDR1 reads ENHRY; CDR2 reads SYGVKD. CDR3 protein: CAISGGLNTGELFF. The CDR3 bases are TGTGCCATCAGTGGCGGGCTGAACACCGGGGAGCTGTTTTTT.

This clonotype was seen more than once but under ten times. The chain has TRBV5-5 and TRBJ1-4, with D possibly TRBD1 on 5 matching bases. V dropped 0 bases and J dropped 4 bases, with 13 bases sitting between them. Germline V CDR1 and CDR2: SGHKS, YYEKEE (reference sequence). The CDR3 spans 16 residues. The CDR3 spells CASSLAVRQYNEKLFF. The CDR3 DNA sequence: TGTGCCAGCAGCTTGGCGGTCCGACAGTATAATGAAAAACTGTTTTTT.

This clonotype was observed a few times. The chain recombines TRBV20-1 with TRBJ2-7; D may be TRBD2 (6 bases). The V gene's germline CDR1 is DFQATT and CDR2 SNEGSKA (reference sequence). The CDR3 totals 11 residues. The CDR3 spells CSGLRLYEQYF. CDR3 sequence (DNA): TGCTCGGGACTCCGCCTCTACGAGCAGTACTTC.

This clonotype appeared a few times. The CDR3 coding sequence is TGTGCCTGGAACCCGCTAGCGGTGAGGTCCTACAATGAGCAGTTCTTC. It specifies CAWNPLAVRSYNEQFF. The chain recombines TRBV30 with TRBJ2-1; 7 nucleotides match TRBD2. Germline CDR1 is GTSNPN and CDR2 is SVGIG (reference sequence). This CDR3 spans 16 amino acids. The junction had 10 bases not matched to a gene; V was cut back by 4 bases and J by 1 base.

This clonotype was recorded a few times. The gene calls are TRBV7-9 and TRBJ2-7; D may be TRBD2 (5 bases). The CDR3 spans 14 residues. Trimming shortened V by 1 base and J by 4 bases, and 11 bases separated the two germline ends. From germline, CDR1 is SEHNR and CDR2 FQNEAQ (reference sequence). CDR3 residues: CASSLEGLPYEQYF. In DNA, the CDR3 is TGTGCCAGCAGCTTAGAAGGACTCCCTTACGAGCAGTACTTC.

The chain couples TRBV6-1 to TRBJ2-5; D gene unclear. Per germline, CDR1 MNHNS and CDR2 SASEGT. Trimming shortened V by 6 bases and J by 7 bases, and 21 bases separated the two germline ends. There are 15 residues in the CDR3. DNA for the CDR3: TGTGCCAGCAGCGCTACCCTCAGGATTATTGGGACCCAGTACTTC. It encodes CASSATLRIIGTQYF.